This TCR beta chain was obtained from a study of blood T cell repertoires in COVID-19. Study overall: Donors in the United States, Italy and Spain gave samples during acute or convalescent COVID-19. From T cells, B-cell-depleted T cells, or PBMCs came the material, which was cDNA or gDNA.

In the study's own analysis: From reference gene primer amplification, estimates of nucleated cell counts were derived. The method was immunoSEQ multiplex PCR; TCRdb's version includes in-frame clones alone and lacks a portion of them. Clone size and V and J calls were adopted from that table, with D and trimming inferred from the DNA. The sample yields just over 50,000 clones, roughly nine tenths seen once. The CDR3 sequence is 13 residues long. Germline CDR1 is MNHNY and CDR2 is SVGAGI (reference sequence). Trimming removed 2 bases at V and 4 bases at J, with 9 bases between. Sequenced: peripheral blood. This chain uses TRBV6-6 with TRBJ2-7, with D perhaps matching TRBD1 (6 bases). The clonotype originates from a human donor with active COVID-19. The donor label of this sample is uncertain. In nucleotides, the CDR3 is TGTGCCAGCAGTTACGGACAGACATACGAGCAGTACTTC. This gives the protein CASSYGQTYEQYF.